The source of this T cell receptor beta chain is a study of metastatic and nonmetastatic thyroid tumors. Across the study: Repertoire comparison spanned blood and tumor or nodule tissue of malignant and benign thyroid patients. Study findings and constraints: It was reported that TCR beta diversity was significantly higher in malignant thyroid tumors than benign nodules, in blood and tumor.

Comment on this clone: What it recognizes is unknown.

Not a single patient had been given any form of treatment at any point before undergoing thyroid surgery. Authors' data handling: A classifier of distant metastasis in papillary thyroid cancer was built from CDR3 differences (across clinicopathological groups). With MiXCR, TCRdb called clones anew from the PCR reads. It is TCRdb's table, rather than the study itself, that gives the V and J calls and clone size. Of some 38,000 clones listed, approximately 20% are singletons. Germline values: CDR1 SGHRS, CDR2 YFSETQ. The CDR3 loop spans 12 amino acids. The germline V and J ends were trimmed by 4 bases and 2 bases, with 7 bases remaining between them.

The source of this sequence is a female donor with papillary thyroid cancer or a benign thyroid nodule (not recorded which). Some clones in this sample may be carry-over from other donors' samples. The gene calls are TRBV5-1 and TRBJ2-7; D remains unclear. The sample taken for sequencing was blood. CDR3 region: CASSQDTYEQYF. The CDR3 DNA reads TGCGCCAGCAGCCAAGACACCTACGAGCAGTACTTC.